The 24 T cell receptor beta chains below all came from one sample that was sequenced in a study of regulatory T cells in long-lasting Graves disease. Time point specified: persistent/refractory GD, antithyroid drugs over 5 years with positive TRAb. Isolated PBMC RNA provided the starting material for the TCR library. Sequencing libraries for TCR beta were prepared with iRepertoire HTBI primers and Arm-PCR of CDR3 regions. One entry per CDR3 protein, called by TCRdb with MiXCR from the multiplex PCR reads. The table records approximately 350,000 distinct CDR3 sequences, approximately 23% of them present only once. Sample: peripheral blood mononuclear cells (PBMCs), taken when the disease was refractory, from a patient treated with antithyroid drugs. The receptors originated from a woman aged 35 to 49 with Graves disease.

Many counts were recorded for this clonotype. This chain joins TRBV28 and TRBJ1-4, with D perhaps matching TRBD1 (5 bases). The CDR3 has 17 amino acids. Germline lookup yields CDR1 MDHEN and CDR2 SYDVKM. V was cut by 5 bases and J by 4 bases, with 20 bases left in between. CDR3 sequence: CASSPPRHGDHNEKLFF. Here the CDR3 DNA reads TGTGCCAGCAGTCCCCCTCGGCACGGGGACCATAATGAAAAACTGTTTTTT.

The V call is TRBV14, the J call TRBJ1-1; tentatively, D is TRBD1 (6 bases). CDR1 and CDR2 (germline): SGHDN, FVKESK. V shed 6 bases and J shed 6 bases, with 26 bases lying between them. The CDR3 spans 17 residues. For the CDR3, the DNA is TGTGCCAGCAGTCTCATCGAAGTGTGGGGGCGCAAGGCTGAAGCTTTCTTT. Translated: CASSLIEVWGRKAEAFF.

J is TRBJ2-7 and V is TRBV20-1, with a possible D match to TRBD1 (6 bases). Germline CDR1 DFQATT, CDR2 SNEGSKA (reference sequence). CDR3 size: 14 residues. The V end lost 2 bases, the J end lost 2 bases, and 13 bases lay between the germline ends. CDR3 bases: TGCAGTGCTAGAAGTGTCGACAGGCCCTACGAGCAGTACTTC. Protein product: CSARSVDRPYEQYF.

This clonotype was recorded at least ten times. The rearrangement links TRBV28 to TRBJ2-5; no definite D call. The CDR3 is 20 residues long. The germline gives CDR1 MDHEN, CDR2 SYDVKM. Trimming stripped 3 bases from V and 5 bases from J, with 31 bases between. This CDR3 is CASSFWVAPNLRDHGETQYF. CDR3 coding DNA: TGTGCCAGCAGTTTTTGGGTGGCCCCTAACTTGAGAGATCATGGGGAGACCCAGTACTTC.

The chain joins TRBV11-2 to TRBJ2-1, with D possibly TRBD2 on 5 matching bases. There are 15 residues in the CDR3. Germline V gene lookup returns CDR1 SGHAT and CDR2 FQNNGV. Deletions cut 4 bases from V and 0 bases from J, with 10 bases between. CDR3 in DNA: TGTGCCAGCAGCTCACTAGACCACTCCTACAATGAGCAGTTCTTC. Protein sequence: CASSSLDHSYNEQFF.

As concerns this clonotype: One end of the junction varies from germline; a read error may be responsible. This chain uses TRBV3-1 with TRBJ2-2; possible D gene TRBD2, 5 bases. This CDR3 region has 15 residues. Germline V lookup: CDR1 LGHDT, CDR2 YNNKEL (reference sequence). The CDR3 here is CASSHVGFTTGEPFF. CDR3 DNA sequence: TGTGCCAGCAGCCATGTCGGTTTTACAACCGGGGAGCCGTTTTTT.

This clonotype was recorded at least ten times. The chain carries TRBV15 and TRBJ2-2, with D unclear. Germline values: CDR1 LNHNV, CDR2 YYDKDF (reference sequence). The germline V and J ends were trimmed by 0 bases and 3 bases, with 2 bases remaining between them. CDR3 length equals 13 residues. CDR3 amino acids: CATSRDYTGELFF. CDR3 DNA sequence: TGTGCCACCAGCAGAGATTACACCGGGGAGCTGTTTTTT.

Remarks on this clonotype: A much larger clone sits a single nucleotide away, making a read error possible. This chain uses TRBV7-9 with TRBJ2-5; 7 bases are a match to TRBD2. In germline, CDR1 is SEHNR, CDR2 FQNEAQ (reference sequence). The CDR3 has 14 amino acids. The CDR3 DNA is TGTGCCAGCAGCCCAACCCTCGGGGGGTACGAGCAGTGCTTC. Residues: CASSPTLGGYEQCF.

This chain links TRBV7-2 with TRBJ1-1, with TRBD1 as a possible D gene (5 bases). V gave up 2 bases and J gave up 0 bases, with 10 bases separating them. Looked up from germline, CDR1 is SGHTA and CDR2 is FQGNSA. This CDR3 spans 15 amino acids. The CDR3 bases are TGTGCCAGCAGCTTATCGGGGACCTTGAACACTGAAGCTTTCTTT. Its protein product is CASSLSGTLNTEAFF.

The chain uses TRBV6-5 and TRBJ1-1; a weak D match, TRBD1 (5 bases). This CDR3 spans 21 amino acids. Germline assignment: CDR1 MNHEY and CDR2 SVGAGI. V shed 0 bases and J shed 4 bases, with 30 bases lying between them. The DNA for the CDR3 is TGTGCCAGCAGTTACTCGAGAGTTTCGGCGCTAGGCCCCCCAAGGGGCACTGAAGCTTTCTTT. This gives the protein CASSYSRVSALGPPRGTEAFF.

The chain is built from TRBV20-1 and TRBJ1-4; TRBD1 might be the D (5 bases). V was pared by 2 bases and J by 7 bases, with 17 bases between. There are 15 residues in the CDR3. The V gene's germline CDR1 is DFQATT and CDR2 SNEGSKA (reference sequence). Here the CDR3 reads CSARKSEGLSEKLFF. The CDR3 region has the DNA TGCAGTGCTAGAAAATCGGAGGGACTCTCTGAAAAACTGTTTTTT.

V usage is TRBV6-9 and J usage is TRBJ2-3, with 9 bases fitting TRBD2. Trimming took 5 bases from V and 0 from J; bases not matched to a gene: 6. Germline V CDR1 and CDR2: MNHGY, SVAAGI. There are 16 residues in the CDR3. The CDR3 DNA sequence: TGTGCCAGCAGTATTCGACTAGCGGAGAGCACAGATACGCAGTATTTT. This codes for CASSIRLAESTDTQYF.

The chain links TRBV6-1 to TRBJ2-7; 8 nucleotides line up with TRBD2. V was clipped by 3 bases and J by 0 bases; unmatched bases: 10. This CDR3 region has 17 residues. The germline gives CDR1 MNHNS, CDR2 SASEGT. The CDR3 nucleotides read TGTGCCAGCAGTGATTCCCCCAAGCGGGAGCTCTCCTACGAGCAGTACTTC. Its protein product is CASSDSPKRELSYEQYF.

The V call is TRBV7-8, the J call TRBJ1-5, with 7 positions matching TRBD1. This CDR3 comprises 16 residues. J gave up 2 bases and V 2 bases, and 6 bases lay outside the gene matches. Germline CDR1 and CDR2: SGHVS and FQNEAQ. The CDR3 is CASSLNAGGGNQPQHF. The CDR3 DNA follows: TGTGCCAGCAGCTTAAATGCAGGGGGGGGCAATCAGCCCCAGCATTTT.

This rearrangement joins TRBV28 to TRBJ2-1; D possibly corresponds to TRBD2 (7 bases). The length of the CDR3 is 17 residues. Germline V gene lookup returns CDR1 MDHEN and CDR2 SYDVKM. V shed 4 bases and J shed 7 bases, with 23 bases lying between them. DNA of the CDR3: TGTGCCAGCAGTTCTAAGGTCGGGGGGCTGCTAAGGAATGAGCAGTTCTTC. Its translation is CASSSKVGGLLRNEQFF.

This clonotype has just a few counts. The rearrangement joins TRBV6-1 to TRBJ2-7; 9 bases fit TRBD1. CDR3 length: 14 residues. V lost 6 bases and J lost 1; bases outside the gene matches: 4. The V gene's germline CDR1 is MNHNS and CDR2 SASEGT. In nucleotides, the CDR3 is TGTGCCAGCAGGGGGACAGGGAGTTCCTACGAGCAGTACTTC. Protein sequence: CASRGTGSSYEQYF.

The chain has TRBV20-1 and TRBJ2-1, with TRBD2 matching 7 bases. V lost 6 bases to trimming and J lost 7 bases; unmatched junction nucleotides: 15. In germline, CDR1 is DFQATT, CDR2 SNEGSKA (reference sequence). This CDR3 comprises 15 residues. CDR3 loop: CSARTLAAPFNEQFF. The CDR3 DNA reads TGCAGTGCCAGAACTCTAGCGGCCCCCTTTAATGAGCAGTTCTTC.

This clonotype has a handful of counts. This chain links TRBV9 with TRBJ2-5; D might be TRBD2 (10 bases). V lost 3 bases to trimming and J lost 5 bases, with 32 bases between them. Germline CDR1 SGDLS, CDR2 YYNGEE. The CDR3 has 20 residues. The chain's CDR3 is CASSGPGQGREREGPETQYF. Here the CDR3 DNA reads TGTGCCAGCAGCGGCCCGGGACAGGGAAGGGAGCGGGAGGGCCCGGAGACCCAGTACTTC.

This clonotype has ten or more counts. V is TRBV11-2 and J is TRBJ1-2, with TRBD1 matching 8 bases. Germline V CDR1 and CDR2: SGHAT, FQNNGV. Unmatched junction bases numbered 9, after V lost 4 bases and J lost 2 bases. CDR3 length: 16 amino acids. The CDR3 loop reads CASSSVPGQENYGYTF. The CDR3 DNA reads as TGTGCCAGCAGCTCAGTCCCGGGACAGGAGAACTATGGCTACACCTTC.

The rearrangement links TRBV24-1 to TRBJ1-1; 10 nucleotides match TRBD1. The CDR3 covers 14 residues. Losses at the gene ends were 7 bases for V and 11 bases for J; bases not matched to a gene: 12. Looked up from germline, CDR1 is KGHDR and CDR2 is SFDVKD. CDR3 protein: CATSPTGTGDGAFF. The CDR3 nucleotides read TGTGCCACCAGCCCTACCGGGACAGGGGACGGGGCTTTCTTT.

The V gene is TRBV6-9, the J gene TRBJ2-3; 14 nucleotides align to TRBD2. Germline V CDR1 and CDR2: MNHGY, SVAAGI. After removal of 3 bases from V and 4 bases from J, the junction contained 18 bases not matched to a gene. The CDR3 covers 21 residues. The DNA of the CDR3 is TGTGCCAGCAGTTACACCAGACTAGCGGGAGGGCCCGCTATCCTCGCAGATACGCAGTATTTT. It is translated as CASSYTRLAGGPAILADTQYF.

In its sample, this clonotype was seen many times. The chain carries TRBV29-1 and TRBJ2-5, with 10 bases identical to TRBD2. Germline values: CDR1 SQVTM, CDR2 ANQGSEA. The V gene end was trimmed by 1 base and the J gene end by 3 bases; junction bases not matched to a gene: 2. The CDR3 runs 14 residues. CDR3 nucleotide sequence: TGCAGCGTTGAAGGTCTAGCGGGAGAAGAGACCCAGTACTTC. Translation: CSVEGLAGEETQYF. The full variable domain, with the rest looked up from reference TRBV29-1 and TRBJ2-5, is SAVISQKPSRDICQRGTSLTIQCQVDSQVTMMFWYRQQPGQSLTLIATANQGSEATYESGFVIDKFPISRPNLTFSTLTVSNMSPEDSSIYLCSVEGLAGEETQYFGPGTRLLVL.

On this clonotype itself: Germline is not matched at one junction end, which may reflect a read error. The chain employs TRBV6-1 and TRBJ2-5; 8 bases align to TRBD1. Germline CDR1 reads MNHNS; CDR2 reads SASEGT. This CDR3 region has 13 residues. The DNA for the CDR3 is TGTGCCTGCAGTCAGGGGGCACGGGAGACCCAATACTTC. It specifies CACSQGARETQYF.

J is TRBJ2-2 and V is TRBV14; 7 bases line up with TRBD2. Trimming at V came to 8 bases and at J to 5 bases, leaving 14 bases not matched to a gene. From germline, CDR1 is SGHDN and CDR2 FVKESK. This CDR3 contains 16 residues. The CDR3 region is CASSTSPSGITGELFF. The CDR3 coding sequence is TGTGCCAGCTCTACCAGCCCTAGCGGAATTACCGGGGAGCTGTTTTTT.